One T cell receptor (beta chain) is described in this entry. Assay used: immunoSEQ multiplex PCR; TCRdb lists only in-frame clones, some missing. Among approximately 150,000 clones, about 88% were seen once, and the ten largest hold 4.1%. V was cut by 0 bases and J by 4 bases, with 13 bases left in between. The germline V gene encodes CDR1 LNHNV and CDR2 YYDKDF (reference sequence). This CDR3 is 16 amino acids long. The data derive from a study of radiation and T cells in renal cell carcinoma. Time point indicated: baseline pretreatment blood. Treatment in this sample: 15 Gy SBRT to primary tumor, nephrectomy 4 weeks later. Serial blood draws occurred at baseline and 2 and 4 weeks post-SBRT.

The sample in question was blood, obtained from a patient whose treatment included radiotherapy and nephrectomy. This receptor was taken from a woman between 65 and 79 years old with renal cell carcinoma. The chain has TRBV15 and TRBJ2-1, with D perhaps matching TRBD1 (6 bases). The CDR3, as DNA: TGTGCCACCAGCAGAGATGGGGCAGGGGTGTACAATGAGCAGTTCTTC. It translates to CATSRDGAGVYNEQFF. The variable domain in full, completed from reference TRBV15 and TRBJ2-1, reads DAMVIQNPRYQVTQFGKPVTLSCSQTLNHNVMYWYQQKSSQAPKLLFHYYDKDFNNEADTPDNFQSRRPNTSFCFLDIRSPGLGDTAMYLCATSRDGAGVYNEQFFGPGTRLTVL.